This TCR beta chain was obtained from a study of T cell responses to AZD1222 COVID-19 vaccine. The study, taken as a whole, reports: Within unmutated variant regions lay the reported targets of nearly half of spike-specific TCRs. The donor group comprised mostly white British people and more females; the analysis possibly underestimated clonal diversity.

Note on this clone: The antigen remains undetermined.

V lost 0 bases and J lost 4, with 11 bases in between. CDR1 is SGHRS, CDR2 YFSETQ, per germline. The CDR3 has 15 residues. Clones were sequenced by immunoSEQ multiplex PCR, and TCRdb holds only the in-frame ones, with some missing. The sample has some 150,000 clones, approximately 85% seen once. The TCR originated in an adult who received the MenACWY meningococcal vaccine as a control. The V call is TRBV5-1, the J call TRBJ2-1; TRBD1 is a possible D gene (5 bases). The sample in question was peripheral blood, obtained 28 days after the second dose of the MenACWY control vaccine. The CDR3 coding sequence is TGCGCCAGCAGCTTGGAGGGGTCCCTTTACAATGAGCAGTTCTTC. Its protein product is CASSLEGSLYNEQFF.